This paragraph covers one TCR beta chain sequence. Its target is unknown. This sample was included in a study of CD8+CD57+ T cells in acquired aplastic anemia. Study overall: Sorted CD4+ and CD8+ cells yielded DNA averaging approximately 3.4 ug. Overall study results and limits: Shared by patients and controls, approximately 28 CD8+ CDR3s were abundant in patients.

An expansion of CD8+CD57+ cells by flow cytometry had been shown in patients chosen for sequencing. The TCR beta profiling, which covered VDJ combination and CDR3 sequence, was carried out using genomic DNA as the template. TCRdb reprocessed the reads via MiXCR and lists one record per CDR3 protein. The table shows 160,000 or so distinct CDR3 sequences, with more than 45% occurring only once. CDR1 LNHDA and CDR2 SQIVND come from the germline V gene (reference sequence). This CDR3 is built from 17 residues. V lost 5 bases and J lost 2; bases outside the gene matches: 10. V and J are TRBV19 and TRBJ1-2; 11 bases align to TRBD1. Sequencing was done on a sample of sorted CD4+, CD8+, or CD8+CD57+ T cells (not recorded which) from PBMCs. This receptor was identified in a human donor with aplastic anemia. The CDR3 sequence is CASSSRTGGARNYGYTF. In DNA, the CDR3 is TGTGCCAGTAGTTCTCGGACAGGGGGCGCACGGAACTATGGCTACACCTTC. The complete variable domain, with remaining parts taken from reference TRBV19 and TRBJ1-2, reads DGGITQSPKYLFRKEGQNVTLSCEQNLNHDAMYWYRQDPGQGLRLIYYSQIVNDFQKGDIAEGYSVSREKKESFPLTVTSAQKNPTAFYLCASSSRTGGARNYGYTFGSGTRLTVV.